The 22 T cell receptor beta chains in this list originate from one sample, sequenced in a study of blood T cell repertoires in COVID-19. Assay: immunoSEQ multiplex PCR; the TCRdb copy retains only in-frame clones and omits some. The sample holds around 290,000 clones, approximately 86% seen once. Material for sequencing was PBMCs or T cells enriched from blood (not recorded which). All receptors come from a woman aged 30 to 39 who had recovered from COVID-19.

This clone was counted many times. This rearrangement joins TRBV11-2 to TRBJ2-7; 11 bases fit TRBD2. After removal of 5 bases from V and 7 bases from J, the junction contained 4 bases not matched to a gene. The CDR3 sequence is 13 residues long. CDR1 is SGHAT and CDR2 is FQNNGV in the germline V gene. CDR3 nucleotides: TGTGCCAGCAGCCTAGGGACTAGCGGTGAGCAGTACTTC. As protein: CASSLGTSGEQYF.

This clone was observed a single time. The CDR3 protein is CAIKAAGGTGTEAFF. In DNA, the CDR3 is TGTGCCATCAAGGCGGCAGGGGGCACTGGCACTGAAGCTTTCTTT. The chain carries TRBV10-3 and TRBJ1-1, with 8 bases matching TRBD1. Germline V gene lookup returns CDR1 ENHRY and CDR2 SYGVKD. V gave up 7 bases and J gave up 4 bases; unmatched junction bases: 11. This CDR3 spans 15 amino acids.

The V gene is TRBV29-1, the J gene TRBJ2-5; a possible D gene is TRBD1 (6 bases). Germline V CDR1 and CDR2: SQVTM, ANQGSEA. This CDR3 comprises 15 residues. V dropped 7 bases and J dropped 5 bases, with 23 bases sitting between them. The CDR3 region is CSGGGAGAFQETQYF. CDR3 DNA: TGCAGCGGAGGTGGCGCAGGGGCGTTTCAGGAGACCCAGTACTTC.

The rearrangement links TRBV6-5 to TRBJ1-2; possible D gene TRBD1, 5 bases. Germline V lookup: CDR1 MNHEY, CDR2 SVGAGI. Trimming removed 4 bases at V and 4 bases at J, with 13 bases between. This CDR3 comprises 14 residues. The CDR3 protein is CASSSGPARYGYTF. The CDR3 DNA is TGTGCCAGCAGTTCAGGGCCCGCCCGCTATGGCTACACCTTC.

This clone was counted only a few times. The chain recombines TRBV19 with TRBJ1-3; 7 bases fit TRBD1. CDR1 is LNHDA and CDR2 is SQIVND in the germline V gene (reference sequence). The ends lost 9 bases at V and 0 bases at J; junction bases unmatched: 5. This CDR3 spans 14 amino acids. CDR3 sequence: CASYRGYSGNTIYF. In nucleotides, the CDR3 is TGTGCCAGCTACAGGGGATACTCTGGAAACACCATATATTTT.

The table lists this clone with a few counts. The CDR3 DNA sequence: TGCGCCAGCAGTGAGGCGGCGGGAGGGGACTACGAGCAGTACTTC. It codes for CASSEAAGGDYEQYF. The chain combines TRBV10-2 with TRBJ2-7, with TRBD2 identical over 9 bases. There are 15 residues in the CDR3. CDR1 is WSHSY, CDR2 SAAADI, per germline. V lost 2 bases and J lost 3; bases outside the gene matches: 5.

The rearrangement uses TRBV10-1 and TRBJ2-1, with 15 bases fitting TRBD2. Trimming at V came to 4 bases and at J to 7 bases, leaving 8 bases not matched to a gene. Germline CDR1 WNHNN, CDR2 SYGVQD (reference sequence). This CDR3 is 17 amino acids long. CDR3 nucleotides: TGCGCCAGCAGTGCCGCCGGGACTAGCGGGAGGACGAATGAGCAGTTCTTC. It codes for CASSAAGTSGRTNEQFF.

This chain links TRBV27 with TRBJ1-2; D not resolved. V was trimmed by 6 bases and J by 8 bases, leaving 13 bases between them. Germline V gene data show CDR1 as MNHEY and CDR2 as SMNVEV (reference sequence). This CDR3 spans 12 amino acids. The CDR3 DNA follows: TGTGCCAGCAGCCGGAGAGGCCGAGGCTACACCTTC. Residues: CASSRRGRGYTF.

V and J are TRBV4-1 and TRBJ2-7, with 9 bases matching TRBD2. This CDR3 has 15 residues. CDR1 MGHRA and CDR2 YSYEKL come from the germline V gene. The junction had 5 bases not matched to a gene; V was cut back by 2 bases and J by 3 bases. The CDR3 DNA reads as TGCGCCAGCAGCCAAATCCTAGCGGGAAACTACGAGCAGTACTTC. Encoded protein: CASSQILAGNYEQYF.

This chain uses TRBV18 with TRBJ2-7; 7 bases map to TRBD2. The V segment lost 2 bases and the J segment 0 bases; nucleotides outside the gene matches: 4. The CDR3 is made up of 15 amino acids. Germline-derived CDR1 and CDR2 are KGHSH and LQKENI. CDR3 coding DNA: TGTGCCAGCTCACCAACCGGGGGGTCCTCCTACGAGCAGTACTTC. It yields the protein CASSPTGGSSYEQYF.

The V call is TRBV28, the J call TRBJ1-5; D is undetermined. The CDR3 is 18 residues long. Germline V gives CDR1 MDHEN, CDR2 SYDVKM. Trimming shortened V by 6 bases and J by 7 bases, and 28 bases separated the two germline ends. CDR3 in amino acids: CASSNTPPSVKSKQPQHF. In DNA, the CDR3 is TGTGCCAGCAGCAATACGCCCCCATCAGTGAAATCGAAGCAGCCCCAGCATTTT. Complete variable domain (other parts from reference TRBV28 and TRBJ1-5): DVKVTQSSRYLVKRTGEKVFLECVQDMDHENMFWYRQDPGLGLRLIYFSYDVKMKEKGDIPEGYSVSREKKERFSLILESASTNQTSMYLCASSNTPPSVKSKQPQHFGDGTRLSIL.

The chain combines TRBV30 with TRBJ1-5, with no clear D. CDR3 length: 13 amino acids. CDR1 is GTSNPN and CDR2 is SVGIG in the germline V gene (reference sequence). Trimming took off 2 bases at V and 7 bases at J, with 12 bases between the two ends. CDR3 bases: TGTGCCTGGAGTTCCGCTAGTATGCAGCCCCAGCATTTT. Translating gives CAWSSASMQPQHF.

This chain links TRBV5-1 with TRBJ2-5; perhaps TRBD1 as D (6 bases). Trimming took off 4 bases at V and 1 base at J, with 11 bases between the two ends. CDR3 length: 14 amino acids. CDR1 is SGHRS and CDR2 is YFSETQ in the germline V gene. CDR3 DNA: TGCGCCAGCAGCCGGTACAGGGTCCAAGAGACCCAGTACTTC. Translated, it gives CASSRYRVQETQYF.

This chain uses TRBV27 with TRBJ2-1; D is possibly TRBD1 (6 bases). Germline CDR1 reads MNHEY; CDR2 reads SMNVEV (reference sequence). The V and J ends lost 4 bases and 0 bases respectively, with 19 bases between them. The CDR3 extends over 18 amino acids. The CDR3 sequence: CASSSTGGLSSSYNEQFF. In DNA form, the CDR3 reads TGTGCCAGCAGTTCGACAGGCGGGCTTAGTAGCTCCTACAATGAGCAGTTCTTC.

The CDR3 nucleotides are TGCGCCAGCAGCTTGGACAGGGTGACCGGGGAGCTGTTTTTT. Its protein product is CASSLDRVTGELFF. The chain recombines TRBV5-1 with TRBJ2-2; possibly TRBD1 for D (6 bases). This CDR3 comprises 14 residues. The germline CDR1 and CDR2 sequences are SGHRS and YFSETQ. V shed 0 bases and J shed 5 bases, with 8 bases lying between them.

This chain uses TRBV11-1 with TRBJ2-1; TRBD1 aligns across 8 bases. From germline, CDR1 is SGHAT and CDR2 FQDESV (reference sequence). The CDR3 is 15 amino acids. The ends lost 5 bases at V and 5 bases at J; junction bases unmatched: 8. In DNA form, the CDR3 reads TGTGCCAGCAGCGAACACAGGGGGACCAACAATGAGCAGTTCTTC. This encodes CASSEHRGTNNEQFF.

V usage is TRBV5-4 and J usage is TRBJ1-6; perhaps TRBD1 as D (6 bases). The CDR3 extends over 17 amino acids. Germline CDR1 reads SGHNT; CDR2 reads YYREEE (reference sequence). Trimming left V 4 bases short and J 0 bases short, with 14 bases between. Here the CDR3 reads CASSRGGRSSYNSPLHF. The CDR3 DNA is TGTGCCAGCAGCCGGGGGGGCAGGAGCTCCTATAATTCACCCCTCCACTTT.

This chain uses TRBV5-1 with TRBJ1-1; no firm D call. The V and J ends lost 4 bases and 4 bases respectively, with 11 bases between them. This CDR3 contains 13 residues. The germline V gene has CDR1 SGHRS and CDR2 YFSETQ. DNA of the CDR3: TGCGCCAGCAGCGTGGGGTACGGCACTGAAGCTTTCTTT. It encodes CASSVGYGTEAFF.

The CDR3 bases are TGCGCCAGCAGCTTGGAGGAGGGACCCCCCCCTTTTGAGCAGTTCTTC. This sequence encodes CASSLEEGPPPFEQFF. The chain combines TRBV5-1 with TRBJ2-1; the D gene is possibly TRBD2 (6 bases). CDR1 SGHRS and CDR2 YFSETQ come from the germline V gene. The germline V and J ends were trimmed by 0 bases and 9 bases, with 19 bases remaining between them. This CDR3 comprises 16 residues.

The chain carries TRBV9 and TRBJ1-1, with 7 bases that match TRBD1. The CDR3 spans 15 residues. The V gene end was trimmed by 4 bases and the J gene end by 0 bases; junction bases not matched to a gene: 6. Germline-derived CDR1 and CDR2 are SGDLS and YYNGEE. CDR3 loop: CASSLDGQVNTEAFF. CDR3 in DNA: TGTGCCAGCAGCCTCGACGGACAGGTGAACACTGAAGCTTTCTTT. Together with reference TRBV9 and TRBJ1-1, the CDR3 gives the full variable domain: DSGVTQTPKHLITATGQRVTLRCSPRSGDLSVYWYQQSLDQGLQFLIQYYNGEERAKGNILERFSAQQFPDLHSELNLSSLELGDSALYFCASSLDGQVNTEAFFGQGTRLTVV.

The genes are TRBV2 and TRBJ2-7, with TRBD1 matching 9 bases. The CDR3 covers 15 residues. Germline CDR1 is SNHLY and CDR2 is FYNNEI. The trim removed 1 base at V and 5 bases at J, leaving 6 bases unmatched. For the CDR3, the DNA is TGTGCCAGCAGTGAAGGGGGACAGGGTGGCGACGAGCAGTACTTC. It codes for CASSEGGQGGDEQYF.

The chain has TRBV21-1 and TRBJ2-1; the DNA was not compared with TRBD2, the D call given in the table. TRBV21-1 is marked as a pseudogene. The CDR3 extends over 15 amino acids. The CDR3 loop is CASSNWTSGYNEQFF. CDR3 nucleotide sequence: TGTGCCAGCAGCAATTGGACTAGCGGGTACAATGAGCAGTTCTTC.